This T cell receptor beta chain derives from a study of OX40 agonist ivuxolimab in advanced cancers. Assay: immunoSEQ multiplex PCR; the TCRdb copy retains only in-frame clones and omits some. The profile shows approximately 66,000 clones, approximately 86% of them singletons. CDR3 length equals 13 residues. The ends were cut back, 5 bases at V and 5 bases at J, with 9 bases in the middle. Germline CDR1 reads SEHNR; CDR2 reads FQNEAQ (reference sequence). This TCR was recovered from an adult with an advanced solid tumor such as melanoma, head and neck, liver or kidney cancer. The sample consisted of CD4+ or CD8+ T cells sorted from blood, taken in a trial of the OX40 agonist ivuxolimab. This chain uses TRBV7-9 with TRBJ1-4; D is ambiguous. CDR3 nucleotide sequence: TGTGCCAGCAGCCACGACTCAAATGAAAAACTGTTTTTT. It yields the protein CASSHDSNEKLFF.